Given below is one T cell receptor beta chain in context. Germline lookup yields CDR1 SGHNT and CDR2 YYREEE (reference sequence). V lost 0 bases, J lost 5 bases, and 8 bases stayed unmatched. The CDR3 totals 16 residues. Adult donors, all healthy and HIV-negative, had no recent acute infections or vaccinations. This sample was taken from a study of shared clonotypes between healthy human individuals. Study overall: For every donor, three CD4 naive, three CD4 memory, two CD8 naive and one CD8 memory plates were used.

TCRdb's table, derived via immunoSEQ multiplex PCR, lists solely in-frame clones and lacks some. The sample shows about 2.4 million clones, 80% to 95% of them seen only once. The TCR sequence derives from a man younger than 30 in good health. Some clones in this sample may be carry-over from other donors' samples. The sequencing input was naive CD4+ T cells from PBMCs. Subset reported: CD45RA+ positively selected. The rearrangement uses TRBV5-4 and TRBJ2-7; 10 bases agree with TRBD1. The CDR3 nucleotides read TGTGCCAGCAGCTTGGGGTCAGGGACAGGGGCCCACGAGCAGTACTTC. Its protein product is CASSLGSGTGAHEQYF.